The TCR beta chain under discussion was sequenced for a study of blood T cell repertoires in COVID-19. The overall study: Specimens from acute and convalescent COVID-19 originated in the United States, Italy and Spain. Sources were T cells, B-cell-depleted T cells, or PBMCs; the material itself was cDNA or gDNA.

How the authors handled the data: Counts of nucleated cells, estimated from reference gene primer amplification, were obtained. The method was immunoSEQ multiplex PCR; TCRdb's version includes in-frame clones alone and lacks a portion of them. V, J and clone size were drawn from that table, and D and trimming were deduced from the DNA. The repertoire holds about 200,000 clones, with around 80% as singletons. The CDR3 is made up of 15 amino acids. With V trimmed by 3 bases and J by 3 bases, 6 bases remained unmatched. The germline CDR1 and CDR2 sequences are KGHDR and SFDVKD. This clone occurred once. This clonotype was obtained from a woman aged 40-49 years with acute or convalescent COVID-19. The sequenced material came from peripheral blood. The genes are TRBV24-1 and TRBJ2-5; 7 nucleotides agree with TRBD1. CDR3 nucleotides: TGTGCCACCAGTGATCCCGTACAGGGGAAAGAGACCCAGTACTTC. Its translation: CATSDPVQGKETQYF.